Below are 14 T cell receptor beta chains sequenced from a single sample in a study of cytomegalovirus exposure and HLA in healthy donors. With 60 Vbeta and 13 Jbeta primers, the PCR was carried out. Produced via immunoSEQ multiplex PCR; TCRdb's table is partial and in-frame only. In the table there are around 150,000 clones, around 74% of which are singletons. The sequenced sample was PBMCs. The receptors stem from a female donor in good health and CMV-seronegative.

The chain couples TRBV5-4 to TRBJ1-1, with D hard to call. CDR3 length: 14 amino acids. V lost 2 bases, J lost 0 bases, and 8 bases lay in between. The germline V gene encodes CDR1 SGHNT and CDR2 YYREEE (reference sequence). CDR3 DNA sequence: TGTGCCAGCAGCTTTAACAGCATGAACACTGAAGCTTTCTTT. It translates to CASSFNSMNTEAFF.

Details on this clone: The sample holds other DNA sequences that translate to the same CDR3. CDR3 region: CASSFTGNQPQHF. The CDR3 DNA follows: TGCGCCAGCAGCTTCACAGGGAATCAGCCCCAGCATTTT. The rearrangement joins TRBV5-1 to TRBJ1-5; D may be TRBD1 (6 bases). Germline CDR1 reads SGHRS; CDR2 reads YFSETQ. Deletions cut 2 bases from V and 4 bases from J, with 7 bases between. This CDR3 spans 13 amino acids. Variable domain in full (rest from reference TRBV5-1 and TRBJ1-5): KAGVTQTPRYLIKTRGQQVTLSCSPISGHRSVSWYQQTPGQGLQFLFEYFSETQRNKGNFPGRFSGRQFSNSRSEMNVSTLELGDSALYLCASSFTGNQPQHFGDGTRLSIL.

V is TRBV2 and J is TRBJ1-5, with D maybe TRBD1 (5 bases). The CDR3 spans 15 residues. CDR1 is SNHLY and CDR2 is FYNNEI in the germline V gene. V was trimmed by 6 bases and J by 0 bases, leaving 12 bases between them. This CDR3 reads CASRFSTVSNQPQHF. The CDR3, as DNA: TGTGCCAGCAGGTTCTCGACAGTTAGCAATCAGCCCCAGCATTTT. Using reference TRBV2 and TRBJ1-5 for the parts outside the CDR3, the full variable domain is EPEVTQTPSHQVTQMGQEVILRCVPISNHLYFYWYRQILGQKVEFLVSFYNNEISEKSEIFDDQFSVERPDGSNFTLKIRSTKLEDSAMYFCASRFSTVSNQPQHFGDGTRLSIL.

J is TRBJ2-3 and V is TRBV5-1; TRBD1 agrees at 7 bases. Germline CDR1 SGHRS, CDR2 YFSETQ. With V trimmed by 4 bases and J by 2 bases, 10 bases remained unmatched. The CDR3 spans 16 residues. CDR3 protein: CASSPEDRVPTDTQYF. The CDR3, as DNA: TGCGCCAGCAGCCCGGAAGACAGGGTTCCCACAGATACGCAGTATTTT.

The CDR3 sequence: CASSPLGGDYGYTF. CDR3 in DNA: TGTGCCAGCTCACCACTGGGGGGGGACTATGGCTACACCTTC. The rearrangement links TRBV18 to TRBJ1-2, with D perhaps TRBD1 (5 bases). The germline gives CDR1 KGHSH, CDR2 LQKENI. Trimming cost V 1 base and J 3 bases, with 9 bases left between them. The CDR3 totals 14 residues.

This sequence joins TRBV5-1 and TRBJ2-2; 14 positions match TRBD2. The V segment lost 1 base and the J segment 2 bases; nucleotides outside the gene matches: 10. Per germline, CDR1 SGHRS and CDR2 YFSETQ. The CDR3 loop spans 20 amino acids. The CDR3 loop is CASSLLKTSGGAINTGELFF. CDR3 nucleotides: TGCGCCAGCAGCTTGCTCAAGACTAGCGGGGGGGCCATCAACACCGGGGAGCTGTTTTTT.

This clone showed up just once. The chain is built from TRBV6-5 and TRBJ2-3, with D hard to call. CDR3 length: 13 residues. CDR1 is MNHEY, CDR2 SVGAGI, per germline. The germline V and J ends were trimmed by 1 base and 6 bases, with 8 bases remaining between them. The CDR3 is CASSYLASDTQYF. CDR3 bases: TGTGCCAGCAGTTACTTAGCTAGTGATACGCAGTATTTT.

This clone was recorded only once. The chain uses TRBV7-2 and TRBJ2-7, with a weak D call TRBD1 (6 bases). Germline loops: CDR1 SGHTA, CDR2 FQGNSA. V lost 1 base and J lost 3, with 7 bases in between. The CDR3 is made up of 13 amino acids. The CDR3 DNA is TGTGCCAGCAGCTTAGGACAGGACTACGAGCAGTACTTC. Its translation is CASSLGQDYEQYF.

This clone was seen more than once but under ten times. The genes are TRBV6-5 and TRBJ1-2, with no clear D. The length of the CDR3 is 13 residues. From germline, CDR1 is MNHEY and CDR2 SVGAGI. V was pared by 6 bases and J by 4 bases, with 12 bases between. CDR3: CASSRSRPYGYTF. The CDR3, as DNA: TGTGCCAGCAGCCGGAGTCGACCCTATGGCTACACCTTC.

This clone was picked up a small number of times. CDR3 DNA sequence: TGTGCCAGCAGCCAAATCAGGGGGCAGGGAGATACGCAGTATTTT. Encoded protein: CASSQIRGQGDTQYF. The V call is TRBV7-9, the J call TRBJ2-3, with 8 nucleotides matching TRBD1. Germline lookup yields CDR1 SEHNR and CDR2 FQNEAQ (reference sequence). The CDR3 has 15 residues. V trimming: 5 bases; J trimming: 5 bases; junction bases outside the gene matches: 9. The full variable domain, in which reference TRBV7-9 and TRBJ2-3 provide the parts outside the CDR3, is DTGVSQNPRHKITKRGQNVTFRCDPISEHNRLYWYRQTLGQGPEFLTYFQNEAQLEKSRLLSDRFSAERPKGSFSTLEIQRTEQGDSAMYLCASSQIRGQGDTQYFGPGTRLTVL.

The J gene is TRBJ2-2, the V gene TRBV2; 9 nucleotides line up with TRBD1. V lost 6 bases, J lost 5 bases, and 7 bases stayed unmatched. The CDR3 is 15 residues long. Germline values: CDR1 SNHLY, CDR2 FYNNEI. Here the CDR3 DNA reads TGTGCCAGCAGGGACAGGGGAGAAAGGACCGGGGAGCTGTTTTTT. Translation: CASRDRGERTGELFF.

This sequence joins TRBV5-1 and TRBJ2-7; 9 nucleotides line up with TRBD1. CDR3 size: 14 residues. Germline V lookup: CDR1 SGHRS, CDR2 YFSETQ. V lost 2 bases, J lost 3 bases, and 3 bases stayed unmatched. Here the CDR3 reads CASSFTTGGYEQYF. The CDR3 region has the DNA TGCGCCAGCAGCTTCACGACAGGGGGCTACGAGCAGTACTTC.

This clone was counted once. DNA of the CDR3: TGTGCTCTACTGAGCGGGAGGGCCTTCAACAATGAGCAGTTCTTC. Translation gives CALLSGRAFNNEQFF. The J gene is TRBJ2-1, the V gene TRBV30; 10 bases fit TRBD2. CDR3 length: 15 residues. CDR1 is GTSNPN and CDR2 is SVGIG in the germline V gene (reference sequence). Complete variable domain (other parts from reference TRBV30 and TRBJ2-1): SQTIHQWPATLVQPVGSPLSLECTVEGTSNPNLYWYRQAAGRGLQLLFYSVGIGQISSEVPQNLSASRPQDRQFILSSKKLLLSDSGFYLCALLSGRAFNNEQFFGPGTRLTVL.

The count of this clone is one. The chain carries TRBV5-1 and TRBJ2-1; a possible D gene is TRBD1 (6 bases). Trimming shortened V by 2 bases and J by 8 bases, and 17 bases separated the two germline ends. The germline V gene has CDR1 SGHRS and CDR2 YFSETQ. The CDR3 has 15 amino acids. CDR3 in DNA: TGCGCCAGCAGCTTAGTGGGCAGGGGAGACCATGAGCAGTTCTTC. Its translation is CASSLVGRGDHEQFF.